The 26 T cell receptor beta chains given below trace back to one sample, sequenced in a study of blood T cells in healthy people across ages. The use of a sample-barcoded 5' primer and a J-beta primer mix characterized a second PCR of about 7 to 12 cycles. In TCRdb, the 5' RACE reads were re-called with MiXCR into one record per CDR3 protein. The sample shows about 780,000 distinct CDR3 sequences, around 62% of them seen only once. The specimen was blood. These receptors all stem from a man aged 30-40 years in good health.

J is TRBJ2-3 and V is TRBV20-1, with a tentative D call TRBD2 (6 bases). V was pared by 7 bases and J by 4 bases, with 12 bases between. The CDR3 runs 12 residues. From germline, CDR1 is DFQATT and CDR2 SNEGSKA (reference sequence). The CDR3 DNA sequence: TGCAGTGACCAGGGAGGCGCAGATACGCAGTATTTT. Amino acids: CSDQGGADTQYF.

As for this clonotype: One junction end does not reproduce the germline sequence, and a read error may be involved. This chain uses TRBV7-2 with TRBJ2-3, with no clear D. The germline V gene has CDR1 SGHTA and CDR2 FQGNSA. This CDR3 region has 15 residues. The CDR3 sequence: CASSLEGSRTDTQYF. The CDR3, as DNA: TGTGCCAGCAGCTTAGAGGGCAGTCGCACAGATACGCAATATTTT.

V gene TRBV7-9 combines with J gene TRBJ2-1; D ambiguous. Trimming removed 6 bases from V and 6 bases from J, with 12 bases in between. The CDR3 runs to 13 residues. CDR1 is SEHNR and CDR2 is FQNEAQ in the germline V gene (reference sequence). CDR3 sequence reads: CASRMRLTNEQFF. In DNA, the CDR3 is TGTGCCAGCAGGATGCGGCTCACCAATGAGCAGTTCTTC.

The chain uses TRBV29-1 and TRBJ2-1, with 8 bases aligning to TRBD1. The V segment lost 1 base and the J segment 2 bases; nucleotides outside the gene matches: 4. Germline loops: CDR1 SQVTM, CDR2 ANQGSEA. This CDR3 comprises 15 residues. CDR3 nucleotide sequence: TGCAGCGTTGAAGGGGCCAGGGGGCCCTACAATGAGCAGTTCTTC. This translates into CSVEGARGPYNEQFF.

This clonotype has just a few counts. The chain joins TRBV7-2 to TRBJ2-1; no clear D. From germline, CDR1 is SGHTA and CDR2 FQGNSA. The CDR3 is made up of 15 amino acids. Trimming left V 3 bases short and J 6 bases short, with 15 bases between. In nucleotides, the CDR3 is TGTGCCAGCAGCTTTTCGTTCACTTTGGGCAATGAGCAGTTCTTC. Protein: CASSFSFTLGNEQFF.

The chain recombines TRBV3-1 with TRBJ2-3; 8 bases fit TRBD1. Per the germline V gene, CDR1 is LGHDT and CDR2 is YNNKEL (reference sequence). The CDR3 covers 13 residues. V lost 3 bases and J lost 4; bases outside the gene matches: 0. The CDR3 region is CASSQTGADTQYF. The CDR3 DNA follows: TGTGCCAGCAGCCAGACAGGGGCAGATACGCAGTATTTT.

There are a few counts of this clonotype. The chain joins TRBV20-1 to TRBJ2-3, with D maybe TRBD2 (7 bases). In germline, CDR1 is DFQATT, CDR2 SNEGSKA (reference sequence). Trimming stripped 3 bases from V and 3 bases from J, with 19 bases between. The CDR3 consists of 16 residues. The CDR3 nucleotides are TGCAGTGCTAGCCCCGGTCGGGCGGGGGCTACAGATACGCAGTATTTT. Translating it yields CSASPGRAGATDTQYF.

V usage is TRBV7-2 and J usage is TRBJ1-5; D remains unclear. The V gene lost 2 bases and the J gene lost 6 bases, with 8 bases spanning the gap. CDR3 length equals 13 residues. Germline V CDR1 and CDR2: SGHTA, FQGNSA. The DNA for the CDR3 is TGTGCCAGCAGCTTAAGGCTTAGTCAGCCCCAGCATTTT. The encoded protein is CASSLRLSQPQHF.

The chain is built from TRBV5-1 and TRBJ2-6; D may be TRBD1 (6 bases). Trimming took 5 bases from V and 3 from J, leaving 15 bases between them. The CDR3 runs to 16 residues. The germline V gene encodes CDR1 SGHRS and CDR2 YFSETQ. The CDR3 coding sequence is TGCGCCAGCAGTCAGGACAGCCCATATGGGGCCAACGTCCTGACTTTC. This encodes CASSQDSPYGANVLTF. The full variable domain, with the rest looked up from reference TRBV5-1 and TRBJ2-6, is KAGVTQTPRYLIKTRGQQVTLSCSPISGHRSVSWYQQTPGQGLQFLFEYFSETQRNKGNFPGRFSGRQFSNSRSEMNVSTLELGDSALYLCASSQDSPYGANVLTFGAGSRLTVL.

The chain links TRBV28 to TRBJ1-4; 9 positions agree with TRBD1. V lost 3 bases, J lost 7 bases, and 3 bases stayed unmatched. The CDR3 sequence is 14 residues long. Per the germline V gene, CDR1 is MDHEN and CDR2 is SYDVKM. The CDR3 region has the DNA TGTGCCAGCAGTTTGGGGGACAGGGCTGAAAAACTGTTTTTT. It specifies CASSLGDRAEKLFF.

The chain uses TRBV5-1 and TRBJ2-5, with D perhaps matching TRBD2 (5 bases). V dropped 2 bases and J dropped 4 bases, with 18 bases sitting between them. The CDR3 spans 16 residues. The germline V gene encodes CDR1 SGHRS and CDR2 YFSETQ. The CDR3 DNA sequence: TGCGCCAGCAGCTTCGCCTTGGACCCCGGAGGAGAGACCCAGTACTTC. Its translation: CASSFALDPGGETQYF.

The V and J genes are TRBV6-2 or TRBV6-3 and TRBJ2-3; 9 nucleotides match TRBD1. The CDR3 loop spans 16 amino acids. V shed 7 bases, J shed 3 bases, and the junction held 11 bases outside the gene matches. Germline loops: CDR1 MNHEY, CDR2 SVGEGT. The chain's CDR3 is CASKWSLDRGTDTQYF. Written as DNA, the CDR3 is TGTGCCAGCAAATGGTCTCTGGACAGGGGAACAGATACGCAGTATTTT.

CDR3 loop: CASRALEAKNIQYF. As DNA, the CDR3 is TGTGCCAGCAGGGCACTGGAAGCCAAAAACATTCAGTACTTC. This chain links TRBV12-3 or TRBV12-4 with TRBJ2-4; unclear D gene. The CDR3 has 14 amino acids. V lost 6 bases to trimming and J lost 0 bases, with 9 bases between them.

In its sample, this clonotype was seen a few times. This chain uses TRBV7-2 with TRBJ2-3; 8 bases match TRBD2. The CDR3 runs to 17 residues. Germline V gene data show CDR1 as SGHTA and CDR2 as FQGNSA. V lost 1 base to trimming and J lost 8 bases; unmatched junction nucleotides: 14. CDR3 residues: CASSLVGRGALVATQYF. The CDR3 bases are TGTGCCAGCAGCTTAGTGGGGCGGGGGGCGTTAGTGGCTACGCAGTATTTT.

This clonotype was seen many times. The chain has TRBV29-1 and TRBJ2-7; 13 bases agree with TRBD2. This CDR3 has 16 amino acids. With 1 base clipped from V and 0 bases from J, the junction kept 3 bases outside the gene matches. Germline V gene sequence: CDR1 SQVTM, CDR2 ANQGSEA. The CDR3 is CSVEGTSGGNSYEQYF. As DNA, the CDR3 is TGCAGCGTTGAAGGGACTAGCGGGGGCAACTCCTACGAGCAGTACTTC.

V usage is TRBV20-1 and J usage is TRBJ1-4, with TRBD1 as a possible D gene (5 bases). V dropped 0 bases and J dropped 4 bases, with 21 bases sitting between them. The CDR3 length is 18 residues. Looked up from germline, CDR1 is DFQATT and CDR2 is SNEGSKA (reference sequence). In nucleotides, the CDR3 is TGCAGTGCTAGAGATTTGGGAGGGAACCCGGGACGTAATGAAAAACTGTTTTTT. Translated: CSARDLGGNPGRNEKLFF.

This clonotype was detected a few times. The J gene is TRBJ2-1, the V gene TRBV20-1; 12 positions agree with TRBD2. CDR3 length: 13 residues. CDR1 is DFQATT, CDR2 SNEGSKA, per germline (reference sequence). V gave up 5 bases and J gave up 10 bases; unmatched junction bases: 6. The CDR3 DNA follows: TGCAGTGCTCCTAGCGGGGGGGCCGAGGAGCAGTTCTTC. It yields the protein CSAPSGGAEEQFF.

This sequence joins TRBV4-2 and TRBJ1-2; maybe TRBD1 (6 bases). Germline assignment: CDR1 LGHNA and CDR2 YNFKEQ. V lost 4 bases to trimming and J lost 1 base, with 19 bases between them. The CDR3 is 17 residues long. CDR3 DNA: TGTGCCAGCAGCCCCTTGGGGCAGGGGATACTTAACTATGGCTACACCTTC. Translation gives CASSPLGQGILNYGYTF.

This chain links TRBV2 with TRBJ2-1; tentatively, D is TRBD2 (5 bases). V dropped 4 bases and J dropped 6 bases, with 10 bases sitting between them. This CDR3 has 13 amino acids. Germline V gene data show CDR1 as SNHLY and CDR2 as FYNNEI. This CDR3 reads CASSAGFGNEQFF. In DNA form, the CDR3 reads TGTGCCAGCAGTGCGGGGTTCGGCAATGAGCAGTTCTTC.

A word on this clonotype: A much larger clone is a single base away; this may be a read error. The chain links TRBV5-1 to TRBJ2-3; weak D call: TRBD1 (7 bases). The length of the CDR3 is 14 residues. V was trimmed by 7 bases and J by 0 bases, leaving 12 bases between them. Germline V lookup: CDR1 SGHRS, CDR2 YFSETQ. CDR3 DNA sequence: TGCGCCAGCGGGGCGGGACAGAGCACAGATACGCAGTATTTT. It translates to CASGAGQSTDTQYF.

This clonotype was seen once. The chain carries TRBV6-2 or TRBV6-3 and TRBJ2-7; D might be TRBD1 (5 bases). V gave up 1 base and J gave up 3 bases, with 16 bases separating them. In germline, CDR1 is MNHEY, CDR2 SVGEGT. This CDR3 spans 16 amino acids. CDR3 amino acids: CASSYLGVPTFYEQYF. CDR3 in DNA: TGTGCCAGCAGTTACTTAGGGGTACCCACTTTCTACGAGCAGTACTTC.

The chain links TRBV20-1 to TRBJ2-7; D not resolved. The CDR3 sequence is 13 residues long. The germline V gene has CDR1 DFQATT and CDR2 SNEGSKA (reference sequence). Trimming cost V 6 bases and J 2 bases, with 14 bases left between them. The CDR3 DNA sequence: TGCAGTGCCACCCAAGCGATTACCTACGAGCAGTACTTC. Its protein product is CSATQAITYEQYF.

The V call is TRBV20-1, the J call TRBJ2-1; a possible D gene is TRBD2 (6 bases). The CDR3 has 13 residues. Germline V gene data show CDR1 as DFQATT and CDR2 as SNEGSKA (reference sequence). The CDR3 DNA reads as TGCAGAACCGGGACGGGAGACTACAATGAGCAGTTCTTC. As protein: CRTGTGDYNEQFF.

This chain links TRBV10-3 with TRBJ1-2; D is unresolved. CDR1 and CDR2 from the germline V gene are ENHRY and SYGVKD. Trimming removed 2 bases from V and 4 bases from J, with 8 bases in between. This CDR3 is built from 13 residues. CDR3 loop: CAISEEEGYGYTF. The CDR3 DNA reads TGTGCCATCAGTGAGGAGGAGGGCTATGGCTACACCTTC.

The chain couples TRBV29-1 to TRBJ2-1; no reliable D call. The CDR3 is 12 residues long. Germline CDR1 and CDR2: SQVTM and ANQGSEA. Trimming cost V 8 bases and J 6 bases, with 14 bases left between them. CDR3 loop: CSSEAGSNEQFF. CDR3 DNA: TGCAGCTCTGAGGCAGGATCCAATGAGCAGTTCTTC.

Remarks on this clonotype: The junction differs from germline at one of its ends, possibly a read error. The chain has TRBV12-3 or TRBV12-4 and TRBJ1-2; D possibly corresponds to TRBD1 (5 bases). This CDR3 is built from 16 residues. CDR3 region: CAGSFGWAGSDYGYTF. The DNA of the CDR3 is TGTGCCGGCAGTTTTGGGTGGGCAGGGAGTGACTATGGCTACACCTTC.